This T cell receptor beta chain derives from a study of CD8 T cells in ankylosing spondylitis. The CDR3 totals 14 residues. Germline assignment: CDR1 SGHDT and CDR2 YYEEEE. The V and J ends lost 4 bases and 5 bases respectively, with 15 bases between them. Making the TCR beta libraries involved quantitative 5'-RACE with molecular barcodes. A single record per CDR3 protein comes from TCRdb applying MiXCR to the 5' RACE reads. The table has a few hundred thousand distinct CDR3 sequences, 10% seen once. At least ten counts were recorded for this clonotype. Its antigen is undetermined. Findings and limits, study-wide: There was a TCR beta motif, made of several highly homologous variants, that appeared characteristic of ankylosing spondylitis blood. Disease-associated clonotypes exhibited CD8+ identity and were relatively infrequent in peripheral blood.

The chain couples TRBV5-6 to TRBJ2-5; tentatively, D is TRBD1 (5 bases). The specimen sequenced was blood, either unsorted or a sorted T cell fraction (not recorded which). This sequence was found in a male donor with ankylosing spondylitis or in good health (not recorded which). CDR3 loop: CASSQVAGLETQYF. The CDR3 DNA reads TGTGCCAGCAGCCAAGTGGCAGGGTTGGAGACCCAGTACTTC.